The rows below give T cell receptor beta chains drawn from one sample of a study of Ad26.COV2.S vaccination and SARS-CoV-2 variants. The data were produced by immunoSEQ multiplex PCR, yet TCRdb's version contains in-frame clones alone and is incomplete. The table has 360,000 or so clones, around nine tenths seen once. Here the sequenced sample was peripheral blood, taken in a trial of Ad26.COV2.S vaccine versus placebo. The receptor set was obtained from a person between 18 and 65 years old who received the Ad26.COV2.S COVID-19 vaccine or a placebo. The CDR3 runs from the conserved cysteine through the conserved F or W. The D gene is left open where the match is weak. A row's size may be missing; if present it is once, few, many or a size class.

V gene,clone size,D gene,CDR3 length,J gene,CDR3 DNA,CDR3 protein
TRBV19,few,-,14,TRBJ1-2,TGTGCCAGTAGTATAGGAGGGACGGTATATGGCTACACCTTC,CASSIGGTVYGYTF
TRBV7-9,-,-,15,TRBJ1-2,TGTGCCAGCAGCCCCCTCCAGGGGCGCGGATATGGCTACACCTTC,CASSPLQGRGYGYTF
TRBV5-1,once,-,13,TRBJ2-7,TGCGCCAGCAAGTGGGAGGATTCCTACGAGCAGTACTTC,CASKWEDSYEQYF
TRBV28,-,-,13,TRBJ1-2,TGTGCCAGCAGTTTGGCGGGGCTTGGTGGCTACACCTTC,CASSLAGLGGYTF
TRBV14,-,-,16,TRBJ2-3,TGTGCCAGCAGCCAAGGGATTAGCCCGACCACAGATACGCAGTATTTT,CASSQGISPTTDTQYF
TRBV12-5,-,-,14,TRBJ2-7,TGTGCTAGTGGGCTTACAGGTTACTCCTACGAGCAGTACTTC,CASGLTGYSYEQYF
TRBV7-9,-,TRBD2,15,TRBJ2-3,TGTGCCAGCAGCTTCGGCGGGGGGCTCACAGATACGCAGTATTTT,CASSFGGGLTDTQYF
TRBV24-1,many,-,11,TRBJ1-1,TGTGCCACCAGTGATGGGACTGAAGCTTTCTTT,CATSDGTEAFF
TRBV10-3,-,-,13,TRBJ1-5,TGTGCCATCAGTGGAATAAAAGGTCAGCCCCAGCATTTT,CAISGIKGQPQHF
TRBV5-4,-,TRBD1,15,TRBJ1-2,TGTGCCAGCAGCTTGGCAACAGGGGGCGGCTATGGCTACACCTTC,CASSLATGGGYGYTF
TRBV29-1,-,-,13,TRBJ1-1,TGCAGCGTTCTCAGACCCTTCTCGGAACAAGCTTTCTTT,CSVLRPFSEQAFF
TRBV4-2,few,TRBD2,15,TRBJ2-7,TGTGCCAGCAGCCCGACTAGCGGAAGGTCCTACGAGCAGTACTTC,CASSPTSGRSYEQYF
TRBV5-4,-,TRBD1,14,TRBJ1-2,TGTGCCAGCAGCAGGAGGGACAGGGATATTGGCTACACCTTC,CASSRRDRDIGYTF
TRBV15,once,-,15,TRBJ2-3,TGTGCCACCAGCAGACAGCGTATGGCCACAGATACGCAGTATTTT,CATSRQRMATDTQYF
TRBV7-8,once,-,14,TRBJ2-7,TGTGCCAGCAGCTTAGCGGGACAACCCTACGAGCAGTACTTC,CASSLAGQPYEQYF
TRBV18,-,TRBD2,16,TRBJ2-5,TGTGCCAGCTCACCACTAGCGGGGTTCTACCAAGAGACCCAGTACTTC,CASSPLAGFYQETQYF
TRBV30,-,-,13,TRBJ2-1,TGTGCCTGGAGTGTAATAGGGAGTAATGAGCAGTTCTTC,CAWSVIGSNEQFF
TRBV30,-,-,17,TRBJ2-3,TGTGCCTGGAGTAGGGACGGTGGACTTACTAGCACAGATACGCAGTATTTT,CAWSRDGGLTSTDTQYF
TRBV7-2,-,-,13,TRBJ2-5,TGTGCCAGCAGCCCGACACTGGCGGAGACCCAGTACTTC,CASSPTLAETQYF
TRBV9,-,-,15,TRBJ1-1,TGTGCCAGCAGCATCACAGGGAGGAGGCGCACTGAAGCTTTCTTT,CASSITGRRRTEAFF
TRBV4-1,-,-,17,TRBJ1-1,TGCGCCAGCAGCCAAGTGGGGGGACGGGGGCGAGGCACTGAAGCTTTCTTT,CASSQVGGRGRGTEAFF
TRBV7-2,-,TRBD1,15,TRBJ1-3,TGTGCCAGCAGCTCGGGACAGACAAATGGAAACACCATATATTTT,CASSSGQTNGNTIYF
TRBV27,-,-,11,TRBJ2-3,TGTGCCAGCGCCTTAGAAGATACGCAGTATTTT,CASALEDTQYF
TRBV5-4,-,-,14,TRBJ2-7,TGTGCCAGCAGCCCAGGGGCCAGCTCCTACGAGCAGTACTTC,CASSPGASSYEQYF
TRBV3-1/TRBV3-2,-,-,16,TRBJ2-1,TGTGCCAGCAGCACCGGGAACTTTGGCCCCTACAATGAGCAGTTCTTC,CASSTGNFGPYNEQFF
TRBV4-1,few,-,15,TRBJ1-5,TGCGCCAGCAGCCAAGCCGTCTGGTCCAATCAGCCCCAGCATTTT,CASSQAVWSNQPQHF
TRBV5-6,-,TRBD1,15,TRBJ2-5,TGTGCCAGCAGCTCGGCGGGACAGGGTTTAGAGACCCAGTACTTC,CASSSAGQGLETQYF
TRBV9,-,-,13,TRBJ1-2,TGTGCCAGCAGCGTAGATAGGGGTGGGAGCTACACCTTC,CASSVDRGGSYTF
TRBV19,-,-,13,TRBJ1-1,TGTGCCAGTAGTATAGAAGGATTCACTGAAGCTTTCTTT,CASSIEGFTEAFF
TRBV7-9,-,TRBD1,14,TRBJ2-7,TGTGCCAGCAGCTTAATGGGGACAGGGGACGAGCAGTACTTC,CASSLMGTGDEQYF
TRBV7-2,-,TRBD1,17,TRBJ1-2,TGTGCCAGCAGCTCGCGGACAGGGGCCCGAGCTAACTATGGCTACACCTTC,CASSSRTGARANYGYTF
TRBV5-4,-,TRBD2,15,TRBJ2-5,TGTGCCAGCAGCTTGGTCACTAGCGGGGTTGAGACCCAGTACTTC,CASSLVTSGVETQYF
TRBV7-9,once,-,15,TRBJ1-6,TGTGCCAGCAGCTTATATTGGGGAAATGATTCACCCCTCCACTTT,CASSLYWGNDSPLHF
TRBV29-1,-,-,15,TRBJ2-5,TGCAGCGTTCATGGGGGGCGAAGGGGACAAGAGACCCAGTACTTC,CSVHGGRRGQETQYF
TRBV15,-,-,15,TRBJ2-5,TGTGCCACCAGCAGAGGGGCAGGCCGTCAAGAGACCCAGTACTTC,CATSRGAGRQETQYF
TRBV5-1,-,-,14,TRBJ1-1,TGCGCCAGCAGCTTGGCCAGGGCGGACACTGAAGCTTTCTTT,CASSLARADTEAFF
TRBV24-1,-,TRBD1,15,TRBJ2-5,TGTGCCACCAGTGACAACAGGGGGAGTCAAGAGACCCAGTACTTC,CATSDNRGSQETQYF
TRBV9,-,TRBD1,14,TRBJ1-6,TGTGCCAGCAGCTTCGGACAGGGCGATTCACCCCTCCACTTT,CASSFGQGDSPLHF
TRBV19,-,-,13,TRBJ2-5,TGTGCCAGTAGCCGCGTGGGGAGGGAGACCCAGTACTTC,CASSRVGRETQYF
TRBV11-2,-,-,11,TRBJ2-1,TGTGCCAGCAGCTTAGAAGGTGAGCAGTTCTTC,CASSLEGEQFF
TRBV6-2/TRBV6-3,-,TRBD1,14,TRBJ1-1,TGTGCCAGCAGTTACACAGGGGAGGGCACTGAAGCTTTCTTT,CASSYTGEGTEAFF